A selection of T cell receptor beta chains follows, all from one sample in a study of T cells in Graves' hyperthyroidism and ophthalmopathy. TCRdb reprocessed the multiplex PCR reads with MiXCR, giving one entry per CDR3 protein. The data show some 300,000 distinct CDR3 sequences, around 16% seen once. The sample comprised blood. The receptor set was obtained from a man aged 30 to 39 with Graves' hyperthyroidism. CDR3s include the opening cysteine and the closing phenylalanine or tryptophan. Each record gives: D gene, clone size, V gene, J gene, CDR3 DNA, CDR3 protein. D genes are given only for firm matches. Some rows mark clone size as missing; the rest say once, few, many or name a class of expanded clone.

NA	many	TRBV11-2	TRBJ2-5	TGTGCCAGCAGCCAAAGTAGGGAAGAGACCCAGTACTTC	CASSQSREETQYF
NA	NA	TRBV5-5	TRBJ1-4	TGTGCCAGCAGCTTGTCCTTTATTGGGGGCAATGAAAAACTGTTTTTT	CASSLSFIGGNEKLFF
TRBD1	few	TRBV6-1	TRBJ2-1	TGTGCCAGCAGTGATGGACAGGGTTTGGGTTCCAATGAGCAGTTCTTC	CASSDGQGLGSNEQFF
NA	many	TRBV3-1	TRBJ2-1	TGTGCCAGCAGCCTTCTCAGCAGAGACTCCTACAATGAGCAGTTCTTC	CASSLLSRDSYNEQFF
TRBD2	few	TRBV6-5	TRBJ2-1	TGTGCCAGCAGTTCCGGGACTACAACGAATGAGCAGTTCTTC	CASSSGTTTNEQFF
TRBD2	many	TRBV5-1	TRBJ2-7	TGCGCCAGCAGACTAGCGGCGACTGTCTACGAGCAGTACTTC	CASRLAATVYEQYF
NA	many	TRBV3-1	TRBJ2-1	TGTGCCAGCAGCCAGAGCGACGACGATGAGCAGTTCTTC	CASSQSDDDEQFF
TRBD1	NA	TRBV4-1	TRBJ1-1	TGCGCCAGCAGCCCGGGACAGGGGATCACTGAAGCTTTCTTT	CASSPGQGITEAFF
NA	many	TRBV2	TRBJ1-1	TGTGCCAGCAGTGTCAGGAAAGATACTGAAGCTTTCTTT	CASSVRKDTEAFF
NA	few	TRBV25-1	TRBJ1-2	TGTGCCAGCAGTGACCTAGACGCAGGCACCGGCGGGGGCTACACCTTC	CASSDLDAGTGGGYTF
NA	many	TRBV6-8	TRBJ1-1	TGTGCCAGCAGTTCCCTCCAGGCGCAGAACACTGAAGCTTTCTTT	CASSSLQAQNTEAFF
NA	NA	TRBV5-4	TRBJ2-7	TGTGCCAGCAGCTTTGCTGGCGACGAGCAGTACTTC	CASSFAGDEQYF
NA	NA	TRBV24-1	TRBJ1-4	TGTGCCACCAGTGATTTGACCCAGGGACGCGAAAAACTGTTTTTT	CATSDLTQGREKLFF
NA	many	TRBV27	TRBJ2-7	TGTGCCTCATCATCGGTTACTCGTTCCTACGAGCAGTACTTC	CASSSVTRSYEQYF